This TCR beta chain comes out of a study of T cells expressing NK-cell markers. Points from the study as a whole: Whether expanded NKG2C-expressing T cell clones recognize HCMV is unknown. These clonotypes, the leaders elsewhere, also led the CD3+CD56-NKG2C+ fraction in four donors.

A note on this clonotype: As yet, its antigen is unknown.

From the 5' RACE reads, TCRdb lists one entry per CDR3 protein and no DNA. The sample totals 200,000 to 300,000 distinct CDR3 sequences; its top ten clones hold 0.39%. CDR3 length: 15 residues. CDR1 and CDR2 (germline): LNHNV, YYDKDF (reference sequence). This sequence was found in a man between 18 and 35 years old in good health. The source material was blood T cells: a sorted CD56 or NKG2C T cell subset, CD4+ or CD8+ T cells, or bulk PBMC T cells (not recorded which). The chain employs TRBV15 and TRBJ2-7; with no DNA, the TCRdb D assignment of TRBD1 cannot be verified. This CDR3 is CATSRGQEFSYEQYF.